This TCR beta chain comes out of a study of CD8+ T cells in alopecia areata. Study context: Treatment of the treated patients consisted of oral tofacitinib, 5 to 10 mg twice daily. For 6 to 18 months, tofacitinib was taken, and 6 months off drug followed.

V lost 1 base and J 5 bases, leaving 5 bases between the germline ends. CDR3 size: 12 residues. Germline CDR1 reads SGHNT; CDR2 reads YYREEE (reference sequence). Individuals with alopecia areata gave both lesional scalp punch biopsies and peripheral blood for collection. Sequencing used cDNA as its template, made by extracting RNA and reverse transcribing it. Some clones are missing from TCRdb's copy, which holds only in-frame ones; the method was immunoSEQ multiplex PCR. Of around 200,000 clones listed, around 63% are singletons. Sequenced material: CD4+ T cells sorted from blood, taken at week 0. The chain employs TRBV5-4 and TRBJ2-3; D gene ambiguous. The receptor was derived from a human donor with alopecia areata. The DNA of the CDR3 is TGTGCCAGCAGCTTGCGGCAAGATACGCAGTATTTT. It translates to CASSLRQDTQYF.